This T cell receptor (beta chain) came from a study of T cells after yellow fever vaccination (dated 2019 in TCRdb). With respect to the entire study: Libraries from fractions with low cell numbers were prepared with the SMART-Seq v4 Ultra Low Input RNA kit. Bulk TCR alpha and beta repertoires were sequenced longitudinally to track T-cell clones before and after primary and booster YFV17D yellow fever vaccination. Two healthy male donors made up the cohort, one aged 18 to 30 years and the other aged 30 to 40 years. Blood was drawn at multiple timepoints before and after primary and secondary immunization, with bulk PBMC replicates and cell subsets isolated. Here is what the overall study found, with its caveats: Because only a couple of donors were included in the study, the extent to which the findings can be generalized is limited. The secondary T-cell response was found to be weaker but faster than the primary response, with a peak reached on day 5 rather than on day 15. A small share of clonotypes was detected in both CD4 and CD8 compartments, with the overlap likely arising from convergent recombination. After the booster, most clones that had expanded after primary vaccination were detected again (around 97% of CD4 and more than 85% of CD8), suggesting broad maintenance of memory. Because abundant contaminating clonotypes from the bulk population could be contained in FACS-sorted repertoires, computational filtering was required.

This clonotype was seen ten or more times. The clone's antigen remains unknown. No much larger clone is present one base from it, and per-base qualities are unavailable. TCR cDNA was made using 5'RACE template switching, a step that added a universal primer site and unique molecular identifiers. cDNA synthesis was primed from both the TCR alpha and TCR beta constant segments. Library amplification involved two PCR steps, and the second step added sample barcodes and sequencing adapters. Sequencing of the libraries was done on either Illumina HiSeq 2500 (2x100 bp) or NovaSeq (2x150 bp). The paper's processing steps were these. Reads were demultiplexed and collapsed into UMI consensus sequences with MIGEC, and V(D)J alignment was performed with MiXCR. Vaccine-responding clonotypes were identified with edgeR using replicate PBMC samples, with FDR below 0.01 and a log2 fold change above 5 up to day 15 being required. Each bulk clonotype was labeled CD4 or CD8 based on which sequenced repertoire, CD4 or CD8, contained the clonotype at higher abundance. TCRdb took the public reads, trimmed them with fastp at Q25, ran MiXCR for clone calling and kept in-frame beta chains. Rows merge per CDR3 protein into single entries with the most common DNA and genes. It is TCRdb's table, rather than the study itself, that gives the V and J calls and clone size. This sample lists some 350,000 distinct CDR3 sequences; around 6.5% were detected once. About 15% of the sample goes to the ten largest clones.

Read against the paper, the sample's treatment or condition label means: live attenuated yellow fever vaccine strain. At every blood-draw timepoint, two biological replicates of bulk PBMCs were collected. PBMCs were isolated from peripheral blood using a standard Ficoll-Paque protocol. TriZol was used to extract RNA from bulk PBMCs, from CD4 and CD8 fractions, and from dextramer-positive and dextramer-negative fractions. Between the V and J ends, shortened by 1 base and 5 bases respectively, the junction contains 3 bases. The germline V gene (reference sequence) provides CDR1 SEHNR and CDR2 FQNEAQ. The cysteine opens and the phenylalanine closes a CDR3 of 11 amino acids. This entry keeps only the CDR3 DNA: 33 bases, framed from base 1.

The rearranged segments are TRBV7-9 and TRBJ2-7; no confident D gene assignment can be made. The TCR sequence derives from a man between 25 and 39 years old who received the YFV17D yellow fever vaccine. Material: PBMCs, obtained 5 days after the yellow fever booster vaccination. For the CDR3, the sequence is CASSLDHEQYF. The DNA sequence reads TGTGCCAGCAGCTTAGATCACGAGCAGTACTTC.